The 5 T cell receptor beta chains below come from one sample, sequenced in a study of siplizumab effects on memory and regulatory T cells. The repertoire was sequenced with immunoSEQ multiplex PCR; TCRdb's copy has only in-frame clones and lacks some. The sample contains tens of thousands of clones, roughly 97% of which appear only once. Specimen: naive CD4+ T cells sorted from blood. The receptors were gathered from a human donor in good health.

This clone was seen a single time. The V call is TRBV9, the J call TRBJ1-5, with a possible D match to TRBD1 (6 bases). There are 16 residues in the CDR3. The V gene lost 3 bases and the J gene lost 5 bases, with 18 bases spanning the gap. Germline V CDR1 and CDR2: SGDLS, YYNGEE. CDR3 sequence (DNA): TGTGCCAGCAGCGGACTGAAAGGACAGAGTTATCAGCCCCAGCATTTT. Translation gives CASSGLKGQSYQPQHF.

The CDR3 loop reads CASSLTGSSYNSPLHF. The CDR3 coding sequence is TGTGCCAGCAGTTTAACAGGGAGCTCCTATAATTCACCCCTCCACTTT. The rearrangement links TRBV28 to TRBJ1-6; D is perhaps TRBD1 (6 bases). Trimming left V 2 bases short and J 0 bases short, with 8 bases between. The CDR3 covers 16 residues. CDR1 and CDR2 (germline): MDHEN, SYDVKM.

This clone has just one count. V usage is TRBV5-6 and J usage is TRBJ1-3; 10 bases match TRBD1. The junction had 2 bases not matched to a gene; V was cut back by 2 bases and J by 0 bases. From germline, CDR1 is SGHDT and CDR2 YYEEEE. The CDR3 is 16 residues long. This chain's CDR3 is CASSFRDRGSGNTIYF. The DNA of the CDR3 is TGTGCCAGCAGCTTCCGGGACAGGGGCTCTGGAAACACCATATATTTT.

The gene calls are TRBV7-2 and TRBJ2-3, with 14 nucleotides matching TRBD2. CDR3 length: 15 residues. J gave up 9 bases and V 1 base, and 3 bases lay outside the gene matches. Germline CDR1 SGHTA, CDR2 FQGNSA. CDR3 amino acids: CASSLGLAGGRTQYF. For the CDR3, the DNA is TGTGCCAGCAGCTTAGGACTAGCGGGGGGGCGGACGCAGTATTTT. The variable domain in full, completed from reference TRBV7-2 and TRBJ2-3, reads GAGVSQSPSNKVTEKGKDVELRCDPISGHTALYWYRQSLGQGLEFLIYFQGNSAPDKSGLPSDRFSAERTGGSVSTLTIQRTQQEDSAVYLCASSLGLAGGRTQYFGPGTRLTVL.

The CDR3 nucleotides read TGCAGCATCGGGAACAACTCCTCCACAGATACGCAGTATTTT. Amino acid sequence: CSIGNNSSTDTQYF. This chain joins TRBV29-1 and TRBJ2-3; perhaps TRBD2 as D (5 bases). The CDR3 covers 14 residues. Germline V gene lookup returns CDR1 SQVTM and CDR2 ANQGSEA. V dropped 8 bases and J dropped 2 bases, with 17 bases sitting between them.